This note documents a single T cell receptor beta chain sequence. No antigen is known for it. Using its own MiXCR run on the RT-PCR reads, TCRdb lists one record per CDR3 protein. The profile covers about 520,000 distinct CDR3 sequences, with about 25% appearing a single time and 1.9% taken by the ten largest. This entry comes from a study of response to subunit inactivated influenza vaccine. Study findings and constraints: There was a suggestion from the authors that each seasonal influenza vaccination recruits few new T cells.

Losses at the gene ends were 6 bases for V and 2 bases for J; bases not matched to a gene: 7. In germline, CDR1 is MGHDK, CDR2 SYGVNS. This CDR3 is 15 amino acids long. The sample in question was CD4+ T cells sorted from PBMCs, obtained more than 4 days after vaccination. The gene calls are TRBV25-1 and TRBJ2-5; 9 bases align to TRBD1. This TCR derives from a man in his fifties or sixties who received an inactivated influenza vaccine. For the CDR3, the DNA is TGTGCCAGCAGAAAGACAGGGGGGCGACAAGAGACCCAGTACTTC. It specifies CASRKTGGRQETQYF. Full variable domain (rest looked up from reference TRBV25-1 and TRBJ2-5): EADIYQTPRYLVIGTGKKITLECSQTMGHDKMYWYQQDPGMELHLIHYSYGVNSTEKGDLSSESTVSRIRTEHFPLTLESARPSHTSQYLCASRKTGGRQETQYFGPGTRLLVL.